This TCR beta chain was identified during a study of blood T cells in healthy people across ages (dated by TCRdb to between 2014 and 2017). As for the study more broadly: In model experiments, roughly one uniquely barcoded TCR beta cDNA molecule per two T cells was captured by template switching. Age-related changes in TCR beta repertoire diversity were measured in the study by deep sequencing normalized with unique cDNA molecular identifiers. Four age groups were formed from the donors: young (average approximately 15 years), middle-aged (approximately 42), aged (62) and long-lived (more than 75). To avoid experimental bias, donors of different ages were distributed randomly across sequencing lanes. Using the same blood draw, the study looked at two additional independent replicas of 1 million unique cDNA reads for two donors, one aged 18 to 30 and the other aged 80 or older.

The donors were under 40 Caucasian individuals from Russia, aged 6 to 90 years, who were systemically healthy. About 9.1 milliliters of peripheral blood were collected from each donor into EDTA-treated Vacutainer tubes. Ficoll-Paque density-gradient centrifugation was used to isolate PBMCs, with at least 6 million per sample. Total RNA was extracted from PBMCs with Trizol reagent, with at least 6 micrograms obtained per sample. For every donor, an aliquot of PBMCs went through flow cytometry to measure the percentages of naive CD45RAhigh/CD27high T cells. Libraries were built with 5' RACE. TCRdb shows the sequencer as Illumina HiSeq 2500. A second PCR of roughly 6 to 11 cycles was performed with a sample-barcoded 5' primer and a J-beta primer mix. A template-switch 5' adaptor carrying 12 random nucleotides introduced a unique molecular identifier onto each TCR beta cDNA molecule. Each sample yielded at least 2.5 million CDR3-containing paired-end reads. First-strand cDNA synthesis was performed from all RNA using the Mint cDNA synthesis kit, with priming by a TRBC-specific oligonucleotide. Following uracil-DNA glycosylase treatment, all cDNA underwent a first 18-cycle PCR with the universal primers M1SS and BC2_uni_R. As for the authors' bioinformatics: Normalization of each sample was performed by random selection of 1 million high-quality reads, each carrying a distinct molecular identifier. Reads with shared molecular identifiers were discarded instead of being binned into consensus sequences. MiTCR, with a Q25 quality threshold and the strictest error-elimination algorithm, was used for CDR3 identification, clonotype clustering and error correction. A nonparametric unseen species model with Euler transformation was used to estimate lower-bound total TCR beta diversity. TCRdb reanalyzed the raw reads on its own, using fastp at Q25 for trimming and MiXCR for clone calling, and kept in-frame beta chains. Every entry covers one CDR3 protein and lists the most common genes and DNA from its rows. The V and J calls, along with clone size, are taken from TCRdb and not from the paper's own processing. This sample lists about 1.4 million distinct CDR3 sequences; 45% to 70% were detected once. The ten largest account for 5% to 7% of the sample.

Of note for this clonotype: Its antigen remains undetermined. Per-base qualities were not stored, and no clone one base away is much larger.

Points the paper makes about the study in general: Since profiling was done on bulk unsorted PBMCs, naive and antigen-experienced compartments could not be conclusively compared. As age increased, observed TCR beta diversity per million T cells dropped in a roughly linear way, and a significant reduction was already evident by age about 36. Because donor CMV infection status was unknown, age-related changes in expanded clonotypes were potentially confounded. The percentage of naive T cells measured by flow cytometry correlated strongly with observed TCR beta diversity. Estimates of total diversity based on one million sequenced T cells were regarded as lower bounds and as underestimates. The long-lived group showed more naive CD4+ T cells, fewer expanded clones and increased TCR diversity than the aged group, suggesting age selection.

V loses 5 bases at its end and J loses 2 bases; junction bases beyond the gene matches: 9. CDR1 and CDR2 are drawn from the germline V gene: SGHTA, FQGNSA. The CDR3, from cysteine to phenylalanine, totals 17 residues. Only the CDR3 portion is preserved as DNA: 51 bases, with reading frame beginning at the first base. The sample comprised blood. The receptor comes from a young man in good health. The V and J genes are TRBV7-2 and TRBJ2-3, with 11 junctional bases fitting TRBD2. The sequenced DNA is TGTGCCAGCAGCCCAATAGCGGGAGGGGGGGTCACAGATACGCAGTATTTT. Its product reads: CASSPIAGGGVTDTQYF.